These 13 T cell receptor beta chains share one sample of origin, sequenced in a study of cytomegalovirus exposure and HLA in healthy donors. It was with 60 Vbeta and 13 Jbeta primers that the PCR ran. Assay: immunoSEQ multiplex PCR; the TCRdb copy retains only in-frame clones and omits some. This table has 170,000 or so clones, around 81% appearing once. The sample consisted of PBMCs. These receptors all come from a woman in her twenties or thirties in good health and CMV-seronegative.

In this sample, this clone turned up once. The chain has TRBV10-1 and TRBJ1-6; TRBD1 matches at 12 bases. The CDR3 is made up of 15 amino acids. Germline trimming cut 3 bases from V and 8 bases from J; bases unmatched to any gene: 2. Germline V lookup: CDR1 WNHNN, CDR2 SYGVQD (reference sequence). The DNA for the CDR3 is TGCGCCAGCAGTGAAGGGACAGGGGGCGATTCACCCCTCCACTTT. This encodes CASSEGTGGDSPLHF.

This rearrangement joins TRBV7-2 to TRBJ1-2; possibly TRBD1 for D (6 bases). The germline V and J ends were trimmed by 4 bases and 4 bases, with 16 bases remaining between them. This CDR3 region has 15 residues. Germline CDR1 and CDR2: SGHTA and FQGNSA. The CDR3 DNA sequence: TGTGCCAGCAGCTCCTCAGGGGTTGGCAGCTATGGCTACACCTTC. It encodes CASSSSGVGSYGYTF.

This clone occurred once. V gene TRBV7-2 combines with J gene TRBJ2-1, with 11 bases fitting TRBD2. CDR3 length: 16 residues. CDR1 and CDR2 from the germline V gene are SGHTA and FQGNSA. With 3 bases clipped from V and 9 bases from J, the junction kept 10 bases outside the gene matches. This chain's CDR3 is CASSFSSGRASGEQFF. DNA for the CDR3: TGTGCCAGCAGCTTTAGTAGCGGGAGGGCCTCGGGTGAGCAGTTCTTC.

The CDR3 nucleotides read TGCGCCAGCAGCGCGAGACTAGTGGGTGAGGAGACCCAGTACTTC. Its translation: CASSARLVGEETQYF. The V and J genes are TRBV4-3 and TRBJ2-5, with a weak D call TRBD2 (6 bases). CDR3 length equals 15 residues. V was shortened by 5 bases and J by 5 bases, with 18 bases between the two germline ends. From germline, CDR1 is LGHNA and CDR2 YSLEER.

The genes are TRBV7-2 and TRBJ2-2; 10 nucleotides match TRBD2. Germline CDR1 and CDR2: SGHTA and FQGNSA. With 1 base clipped from V and 2 bases from J, the junction kept 7 bases outside the gene matches. This CDR3 region has 18 residues. The CDR3, as DNA: TGTGCCAGCAGCTTAGGACTAGCGGGCTGGATTAACACCGGGGAGCTGTTTTTT. Encoded protein: CASSLGLAGWINTGELFF.

CDR3 in DNA: TGTGCCAGCAGCTTAGAGCCAGACAGTTACTTC. Amino acid sequence: CASSLEPDSYF. The V and J genes are TRBV7-6 and TRBJ2-7; perhaps TRBD1 as D (5 bases). Germline CDR1 reads SGHVS; CDR2 reads FNYEAQ. The germline V and J ends were trimmed by 1 base and 13 bases, with 11 bases remaining between them. The CDR3 is made up of 11 amino acids.

V is TRBV7-2 and J is TRBJ1-2; 7 positions match TRBD1. The CDR3 spans 13 residues. The germline V gene encodes CDR1 SGHTA and CDR2 FQGNSA. V shed 2 bases, J shed 6 bases, and the junction held 3 bases outside the gene matches. The chain's CDR3 is CASSLTGVHGYTF. The CDR3 coding sequence is TGTGCCAGCAGCTTAACAGGGGTCCATGGCTACACCTTC.

The chain has TRBV5-8 and TRBJ2-7, with D unclear. Germline V CDR1 and CDR2: SGHTS, YDEGEE. This CDR3 comprises 13 residues. Trimming removed 6 bases at V and 3 bases at J, with 13 bases between. The CDR3 nucleotides read TGTGCCAGCACCATCCCCGGAGACTACGAGCAGTACTTC. This gives the protein CASTIPGDYEQYF.

The sample holds a few counts of this clone. The chain uses TRBV9 and TRBJ1-6; no firm D call. Trimming stripped 2 bases from V and 7 bases from J, with 13 bases between. The CDR3 totals 15 residues. CDR1 and CDR2 from the germline V gene are SGDLS and YYNGEE. CDR3 in amino acids: CASSVFDEVNSPLHF. The CDR3 DNA reads as TGTGCCAGCAGCGTTTTTGATGAGGTCAATTCACCCCTCCACTTT.

V is TRBV4-3 and J is TRBJ2-1, with a tentative D call TRBD2 (7 bases). V lost 4 bases and J 4 bases, leaving 14 bases between the germline ends. This CDR3 is built from 15 residues. Per germline, CDR1 LGHNA and CDR2 YSLEER. CDR3 in DNA: TGCGCCAGCAGCCGAGGGGGGGCCGAATACAATGAGCAGTTCTTC. Translated: CASSRGGAEYNEQFF.

This chain joins TRBV5-4 and TRBJ2-5; 10 positions match TRBD1. Germline V CDR1 and CDR2: SGHNT, YYREEE (reference sequence). V shed 1 base and J 7 bases; nucleotides not matched to a gene: 7. The CDR3 is 15 residues long. The CDR3, as DNA: TGTGCCAGCAGCTTGCCGGGACAGGGGAGGGTGACCCAGTACTTC. This encodes CASSLPGQGRVTQYF.

In DNA form, the CDR3 reads TGTGCCAGCAGTAAGACAGGCCTAAGGGCCACAGATACGCAGTATTTT. Its translation is CASSKTGLRATDTQYF. The chain combines TRBV2 with TRBJ2-3; TRBD1 might be the D (6 bases). Per germline, CDR1 SNHLY and CDR2 FYNNEI. The ends were cut back, 5 bases at V and 2 bases at J, with 17 bases in the middle. The CDR3 is made up of 16 amino acids. Combining the CDR3 with reference TRBV2 and TRBJ2-3 gives the whole variable domain EPEVTQTPSHQVTQMGQEVILRCVPISNHLYFYWYRQILGQKVEFLVSFYNNEISEKSEIFDDQFSVERPDGSNFTLKIRSTKLEDSAMYFCASSKTGLRATDTQYFGPGTRLTVL.

For the CDR3, the DNA is TGTGCCAGCAGTATTAACGGACTAGCTAATGAAAAACTGTTTTTT. Its protein product is CASSINGLANEKLFF. The chain links TRBV6-1 to TRBJ1-4; no firm D call. Deletions cut 5 bases from V and 3 bases from J, with 13 bases between. The CDR3 sequence is 15 residues long. The germline V gene encodes CDR1 MNHNS and CDR2 SASEGT.